This T cell receptor (beta chain) originates from a study of PD-L1 blockade in urothelial cancer (dated by TCRdb to 2016 to 2017). Turning to the overall study: All patients started therapy in the mid-2010s and received atezolizumab 1,200 mg intravenously every 3 weeks. Pretreatment tumor samples, along with matched peripheral blood collected serially before and after atezolizumab treatment, underwent TCR sequencing. In the same patients, whole exome sequencing and RNA sequencing of pretreatment tumors were performed in addition to TCR sequencing. The study, an exploratory multi-omic analysis, examined somatic, immune and clinical correlates of response to PD-L1 blockade with atezolizumab in urothelial cancer. About 85% of the roughly 29 patients were males with bladder-origin urothelial cancer, and about 60% of the roughly 30 reported a prior smoking history. Approximately 30 patients had pretreatment blood TCR-seq, some 25 had at least one posttreatment blood collection, and some 25 had tumor TCR-seq. Durable clinical benefit was achieved by nine patients and was not achieved by 20 patients. Blood samples were analyzed at 3 weeks after treatment start (second dose) and at 6 weeks after treatment start. Blood samples gave a median of 141,255 T cells and approximately 80,000 unique TCRs, with a median clonality of approximately 0.08. Patients had an ECOG performance status of 0 or 1 and had received between 0 and 3 prior chemotherapy regimens. Durable clinical benefit was defined as progression-free survival longer than 6 months, and TCR features were also tested against progression-free and overall survival. Study-wide conclusions, independent of this receptor: Improved progression-free and overall survival was associated with having pretreatment peripheral blood TCR clonality below the median. Greater expansion of tumor-associated TCR clones in peripheral blood 3 weeks after the start of treatment was observed in patients with durable benefit (n of about 20, p = 0.022). Because of the small sample size (n ≈ 28) and the many exploratory analyses performed, the results are intended to be regarded as hypothesis-generating.

For CDR1 and CDR2, the germline V gene lists SGHVS and FQNEAQ. After removal of 0 bases from V and 7 bases from J, the junction retains 6 bases not matched to a gene. The CDR3 goes from the cysteine to the phenylalanine over 15 residues. Kept here is only the CDR3 DNA, which spans 45 bases and is read in frame from base 1. About this clone itself: Its antigen remains unidentified. No base qualities exist here, and no much larger clone lies one base off it.

Synthetic TCR analog templates were spiked into each PCR so that absolute template abundance could be estimated from read counts. The immunoSEQ assay used bias-controlled V and J gene primers to amplify TCRbeta CDR3 regions from genomic DNA. Sequencing of rearranged TCRbeta segments was done at approximately 20X coverage. Processing in the source paper ran as follows. Sequencing errors were corrected by clustering, and CDR3s were annotated against IMGT so that V, D and J genes could be assigned. Out-of-frame and stop-codon sequences were excluded, and only productive TCRbeta rearrangements were used in downstream analyses. Clonality was computed as one minus Shannon entropy normalized by the log of the number of unique productive sequences. Fisher's exact test with Benjamini-Hochberg correction, at a threshold of adjusted p below 0.01, was used to find clones that differed between time points or between blood and tumor. Sourced from immuneACCESS, this table was stored by TCRdb with only in-frame sequences that have V and J called. A share of the clones is absent; for the studies checked, an unresolved V gene accounts for under half, and the remainder has no known explanation. V, J and clone size derive from that table, while D and trimming were established from the DNA sequence. The sample table contains around 110,000 clones; only one count was recorded for around 89% of them. The ten largest account for around 1.7% of the sample.

The time point label on this specimen signifies: peripheral blood 6 weeks after treatment start. The cohort comprised nearly 30 patients with locally advanced or metastatic urothelial carcinoma treated at Memorial Sloan Kettering on a trial protocol. Peripheral blood mononuclear cells were collected from each patient pretreatment and during treatment, giving between 1 and 8 total time points per patient. The Qiagen DNeasy Blood extraction kit was used to purify genomic DNA from total PBMCs and from tumor samples. PBMCs were collected pretreatment and during treatment, and were isolated and stored as previously described.

The chain links TRBV7-8 with TRBJ1-5; 7 central nucleotides agree with TRBD1. This sample comprised PBMCs, obtained around atezolizumab (anti-PD-L1) treatment. The receptor was isolated from a man aged 60 to 69 with urothelial cancer. The DNA sequence is given as TGTGCCAGCAGCTTAGCGGGACAGAAGGGGCAGCCCCAGCATTTT. This codes for CASSLAGQKGQPQHF.